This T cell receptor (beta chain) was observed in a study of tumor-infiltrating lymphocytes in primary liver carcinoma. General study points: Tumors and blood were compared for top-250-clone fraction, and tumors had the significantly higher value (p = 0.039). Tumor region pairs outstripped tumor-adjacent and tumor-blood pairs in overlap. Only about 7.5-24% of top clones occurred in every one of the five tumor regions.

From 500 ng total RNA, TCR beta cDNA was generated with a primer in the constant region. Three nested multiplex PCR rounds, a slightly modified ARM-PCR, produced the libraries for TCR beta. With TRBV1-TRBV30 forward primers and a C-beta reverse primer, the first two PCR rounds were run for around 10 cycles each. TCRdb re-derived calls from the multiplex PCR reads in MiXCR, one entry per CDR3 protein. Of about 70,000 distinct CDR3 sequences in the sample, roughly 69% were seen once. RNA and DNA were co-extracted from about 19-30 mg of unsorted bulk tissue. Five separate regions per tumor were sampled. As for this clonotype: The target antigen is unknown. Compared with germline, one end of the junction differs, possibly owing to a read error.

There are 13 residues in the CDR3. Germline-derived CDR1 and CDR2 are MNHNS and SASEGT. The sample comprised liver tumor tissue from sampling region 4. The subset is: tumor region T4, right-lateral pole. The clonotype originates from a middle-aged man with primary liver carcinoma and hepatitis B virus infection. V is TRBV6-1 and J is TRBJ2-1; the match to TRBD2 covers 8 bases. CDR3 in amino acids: CASRLAGGNERFF. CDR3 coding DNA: TGTGCCAGCAGGCTGGCGGGAGGAAATGAGCGGTTCTTC.